This T cell receptor beta chain was identified during a study of T cell responses to AZD1222 COVID-19 vaccine. Whole-study findings and limits: Across the whole spike, CD4 TCRs peaked at regions 160-218 and 743-854. Variant regions that are unmutated are reportedly the target of nearly half of spike-specific TCRs. Most donors were white British, females outnumbered males, and clonal diversity was possibly underestimated.

Here immunoSEQ multiplex PCR was the method, and the copy in TCRdb shows in-frame clones only, minus some. This sample has more than 120,000 clones, with 85% to 95% found just once. Germline-derived CDR1 and CDR2 are SQVTM and ANQGSEA. This CDR3 contains 15 residues. The V segment lost 6 bases and the J segment 6 bases; nucleotides outside the gene matches: 15. Samples with a second dose at about 4 or about 12 weeks were pooled together. With respect to this clone: No antigen is known for it.

This chain links TRBV29-1 with TRBJ2-7; the match to TRBD2 covers 9 bases. Specimen: peripheral blood, collected 28 days after the second AZD1222 dose. The receptor's source is an adult who received the AZD1222 COVID-19 vaccine. CDR3 bases: TGCAGCGTCGCCCCCGGGACTAGCATCGGTAGCGAGCAGTACTTC. The encoded protein is CSVAPGTSIGSEQYF.